This T cell receptor beta chain was sequenced during a study of patients and donors after allogeneic stem cell transplantation. A single record per CDR3 protein comes from TCRdb applying MiXCR to the RT-PCR reads. This table holds roughly 880,000 distinct CDR3 sequences, more than 15% found once. From germline, CDR1 is SGDLS and CDR2 YYNGEE. Trimming removed 3 bases at V and 4 bases at J, with 16 bases between. This CDR3 comprises 15 residues. The rearrangement links TRBV9 to TRBJ2-5, with a tentative D call TRBD1 (6 bases). This sequence originates from a human donor who was either an allogeneic HSCT recipient or a stem cell or donor lymphocyte infusion donor (not recorded which). It is not recorded whose cells these are; they may come from a transplant donor. The sample was blood, either unsorted or a sorted T cell fraction (not recorded which). CDR3 loop: CASSEQGRDGETQYF. DNA for the CDR3: TGTGCCAGCAGCGAACAGGGAAGAGATGGAGAGACCCAGTACTTC.